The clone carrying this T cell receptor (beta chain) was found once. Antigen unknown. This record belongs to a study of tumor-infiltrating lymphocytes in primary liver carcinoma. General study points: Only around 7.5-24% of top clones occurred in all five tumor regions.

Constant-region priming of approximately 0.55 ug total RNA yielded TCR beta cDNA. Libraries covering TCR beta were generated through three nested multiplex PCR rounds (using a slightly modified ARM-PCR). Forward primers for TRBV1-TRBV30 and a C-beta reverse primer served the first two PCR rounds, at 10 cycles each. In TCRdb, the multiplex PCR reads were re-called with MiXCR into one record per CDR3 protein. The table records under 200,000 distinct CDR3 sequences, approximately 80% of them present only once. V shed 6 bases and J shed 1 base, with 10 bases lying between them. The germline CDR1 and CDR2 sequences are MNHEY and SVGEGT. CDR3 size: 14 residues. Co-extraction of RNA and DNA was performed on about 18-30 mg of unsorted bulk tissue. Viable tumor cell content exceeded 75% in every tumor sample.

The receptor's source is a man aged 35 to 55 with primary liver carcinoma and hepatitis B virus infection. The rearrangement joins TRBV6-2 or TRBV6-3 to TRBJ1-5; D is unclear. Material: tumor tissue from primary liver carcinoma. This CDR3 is CASRPRPSNQPQHF. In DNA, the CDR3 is TGTGCCAGCAGGCCCAGACCGAGCAATCAGCCCCAGCATTTT.